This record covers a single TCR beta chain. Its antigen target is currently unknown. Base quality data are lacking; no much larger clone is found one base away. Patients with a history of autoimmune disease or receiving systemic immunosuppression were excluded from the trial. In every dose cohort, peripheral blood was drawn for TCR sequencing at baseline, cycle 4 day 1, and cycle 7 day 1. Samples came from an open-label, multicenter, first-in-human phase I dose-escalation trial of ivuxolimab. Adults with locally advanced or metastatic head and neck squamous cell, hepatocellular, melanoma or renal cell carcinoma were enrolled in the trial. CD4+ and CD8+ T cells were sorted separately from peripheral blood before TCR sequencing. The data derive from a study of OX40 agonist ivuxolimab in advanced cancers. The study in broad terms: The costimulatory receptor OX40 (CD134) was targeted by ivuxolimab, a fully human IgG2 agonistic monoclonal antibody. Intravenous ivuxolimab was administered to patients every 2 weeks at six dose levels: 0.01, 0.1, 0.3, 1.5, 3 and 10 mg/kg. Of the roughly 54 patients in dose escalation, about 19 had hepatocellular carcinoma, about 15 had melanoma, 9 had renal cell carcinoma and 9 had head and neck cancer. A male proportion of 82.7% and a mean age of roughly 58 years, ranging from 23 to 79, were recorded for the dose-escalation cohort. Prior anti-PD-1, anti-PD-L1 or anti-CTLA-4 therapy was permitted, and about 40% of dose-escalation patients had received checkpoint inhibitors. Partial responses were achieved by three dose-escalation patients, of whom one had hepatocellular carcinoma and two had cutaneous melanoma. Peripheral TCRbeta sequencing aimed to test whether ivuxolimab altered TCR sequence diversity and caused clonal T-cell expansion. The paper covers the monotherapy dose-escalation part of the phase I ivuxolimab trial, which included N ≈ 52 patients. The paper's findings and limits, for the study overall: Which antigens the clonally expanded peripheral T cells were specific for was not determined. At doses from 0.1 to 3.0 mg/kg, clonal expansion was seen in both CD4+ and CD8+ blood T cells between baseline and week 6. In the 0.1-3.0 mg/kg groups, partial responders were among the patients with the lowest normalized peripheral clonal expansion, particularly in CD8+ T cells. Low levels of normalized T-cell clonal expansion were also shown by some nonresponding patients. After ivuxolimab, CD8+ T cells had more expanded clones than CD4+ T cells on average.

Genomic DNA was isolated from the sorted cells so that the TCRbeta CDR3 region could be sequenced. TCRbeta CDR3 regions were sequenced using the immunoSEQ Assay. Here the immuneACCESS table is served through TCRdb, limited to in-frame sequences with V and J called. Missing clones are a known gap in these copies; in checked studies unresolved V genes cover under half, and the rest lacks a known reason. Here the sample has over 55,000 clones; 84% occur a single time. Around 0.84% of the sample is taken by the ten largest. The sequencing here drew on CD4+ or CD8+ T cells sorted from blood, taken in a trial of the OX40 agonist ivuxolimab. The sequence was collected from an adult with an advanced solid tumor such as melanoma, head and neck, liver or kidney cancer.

The DNA sequence reads TGTGCCAGCAGCCGATCTTCGTTGGGTGGGGCCAACGTCCTGACTTTC. Translated, it reads CASSRSSLGGANVLTF. The chain joins TRBV7-2 to TRBJ2-6, with the D gene call left open. The germline V gene gives CDR1 as SGHTA and CDR2 as FQGNSA. The CDR3, cysteine through phenylalanine, is 16 amino acids long. Only the CDR3 portion is preserved as DNA: 48 bases, with reading frame beginning at the first base. Relative to germline, V is 5 bases shorter and J is 3 bases shorter, with 14 bases between their ends.